These 29 T cell receptor beta chains share one sample of origin, sequenced in a study of cytomegalovirus exposure and HLA in healthy donors. The PCR employed 60 Vbeta primers together with 13 Jbeta primers. Profiled with immunoSEQ multiplex PCR; TCRdb holds only in-frame clones, not every one. The table includes 100,000 to 120,000 clones, 82% detected once. The sequencing input was PBMCs. The receptor set was obtained from a woman aged 18-29 years in good health and CMV-seronegative.

V gene TRBV19 combines with J gene TRBJ2-2; 8 bases fit TRBD1. CDR1 and CDR2 (germline): LNHDA, SQIVND (reference sequence). This CDR3 region has 15 residues. With V trimmed by 5 bases and J by 1 base, 3 bases remained unmatched. CDR3 nucleotides: TGTGCCAGTAGTCCCGGGACAGGGAACACCGGGGAGCTGTTTTTT. It is translated as CASSPGTGNTGELFF.

V gene TRBV5-6 combines with J gene TRBJ2-7; TRBD1 is a possible D gene (6 bases). Trimming took 0 bases from V and 7 from J, leaving 11 bases between them. CDR1 is SGHDT, CDR2 YYEEEE, per germline. CDR3 size: 13 residues. The CDR3 bases are TGTGCCAGCAGCTTGGACAGGGCGTTGGAGCAGTACTTC. The encoded protein is CASSLDRALEQYF.

The gene calls are TRBV5-6 and TRBJ1-2, with a weak D call TRBD1 (5 bases). The V end was cut by 2 bases, the J end by 6 bases, with 11 bases between. This CDR3 has 13 residues. Germline-derived CDR1 and CDR2 are SGHDT and YYEEEE. CDR3: CASSFSGSNGYTF. The CDR3 DNA sequence: TGTGCCAGCAGCTTTTCAGGGTCTAATGGCTACACCTTC.

The chain employs TRBV7-2 and TRBJ1-1; 9 positions match TRBD1. Germline V gives CDR1 SGHTA, CDR2 FQGNSA. Unmatched junction bases numbered 3, after V lost 1 base and J lost 3 bases. This CDR3 contains 15 residues. Here the CDR3 reads CASSLVQGADTEAFF. The CDR3 region has the DNA TGTGCCAGCAGCTTAGTACAGGGGGCGGACACTGAAGCTTTCTTT.

The rearrangement uses TRBV7-2 and TRBJ1-1; D gene ambiguous. The CDR3 is 11 residues long. Germline V gene sequence: CDR1 SGHTA, CDR2 FQGNSA. Trimming took 5 bases from V and 7 from J, leaving 8 bases between them. This chain's CDR3 is CASSERVEAFF. The CDR3 DNA sequence: TGTGCCAGCAGCGAACGGGTTGAAGCTTTCTTT.

V gene TRBV4-1 combines with J gene TRBJ2-7; tentatively, D is TRBD2 (6 bases). CDR1 and CDR2 from the germline V gene are MGHRA and YSYEKL. The germline V and J ends were trimmed by 0 bases and 4 bases, with 13 bases remaining between them. The CDR3 loop spans 15 amino acids. For the CDR3, the DNA is TGCGCCAGCAGCCAAGATCAAGGGGCGGGGTACGAGCAGTACTTC. Its protein product is CASSQDQGAGYEQYF.

The chain recombines TRBV6-1 with TRBJ2-5; 9 bases map to TRBD1. The CDR3 length is 15 residues. Germline CDR1 MNHNS, CDR2 SASEGT. V shed 2 bases, J shed 11 bases, and the junction held 12 bases outside the gene matches. CDR3 in amino acids: CASSEYLQGAFEQYF. DNA of the CDR3: TGTGCCAGCAGTGAATACCTACAGGGGGCTTTTGAGCAGTACTTC.

This clone was seen only once. The V and J genes are TRBV29-1 and TRBJ1-1; TRBD1 might be the D (6 bases). The V gene's germline CDR1 is SQVTM and CDR2 ANQGSEA. This CDR3 region has 13 residues. The ends were cut back, 5 bases at V and 4 bases at J, with 14 bases in the middle. CDR3 coding DNA: TGCAGCGTTACCTTTGGGGGCGGCACTGAAGCTTTCTTT. It encodes CSVTFGGGTEAFF.

The V call is TRBV30, the J call TRBJ2-3; TRBD1 matches at 9 bases. The J segment lost 5 bases and the V segment lost 7 bases, leaving 10 bases of the junction unmatched. This CDR3 spans 14 amino acids. The germline gives CDR1 GTSNPN, CDR2 SVGIG (reference sequence). The CDR3 DNA reads as TGTGCCTTCGACAGGGGGGGGGCCGAAGATACGCAGTATTTT. It encodes CAFDRGGAEDTQYF.

Details on this clone: Within the sample, other DNA sequences also encode this same CDR3. J is TRBJ1-2 and V is TRBV5-1, with D unresolved. This CDR3 is 14 amino acids long. The V end lost 1 base, the J end lost 2 bases, and 9 bases lay between the germline ends. The germline gives CDR1 SGHRS, CDR2 YFSETQ. Here the CDR3 reads CASSLTGENYGYTF. The CDR3 DNA follows: TGCGCCAGCAGCTTGACCGGGGAGAACTATGGCTACACCTTC.

Concerning this clone: Other DNA variants within this sample encode the same CDR3. The CDR3 loop reads CASSLGSVNTEAFF. CDR3 nucleotides: TGCGCCAGCAGCTTGGGGTCAGTGAACACTGAAGCTTTCTTT. The rearrangement links TRBV5-1 to TRBJ1-1; D is unclear. Trimming pared 0 bases from V and 0 bases from J, leaving 6 bases between. This CDR3 spans 14 amino acids. Germline lookup yields CDR1 SGHRS and CDR2 YFSETQ.

J is TRBJ2-1 and V is TRBV2, with 10 nucleotides matching TRBD2. Per the germline V gene, CDR1 is SNHLY and CDR2 is FYNNEI. Trimming took 11 bases from V and 4 from J; bases not matched to a gene: 8. The CDR3 length is 14 residues. The CDR3 loop is CAGQTSGIYNEQFF. In DNA, the CDR3 is TGTGCCGGACAAACTAGCGGGATTTACAATGAGCAGTTCTTC.

The V call is TRBV6-1, the J call TRBJ1-3, with unresolved D. Per the germline V gene, CDR1 is MNHNS and CDR2 is SASEGT. The CDR3 spans 15 residues. V was pared by 8 bases and J by 1 base, with 15 bases between. The CDR3 loop is CASSAGVSSGNTIYF. CDR3 nucleotide sequence: TGTGCCAGCTCCGCAGGCGTAAGTTCTGGAAACACCATATATTTT.

V usage is TRBV5-1 and J usage is TRBJ1-4, with TRBD1 matching 7 bases. Germline V lookup: CDR1 SGHRS, CDR2 YFSETQ. The CDR3 consists of 14 residues. Trimming took 2 bases from V and 5 from J; bases not matched to a gene: 3. CDR3 nucleotides: TGCGCCAGCAGCTTACGGGGACAGAATGAAAAACTGTTTTTT. This encodes CASSLRGQNEKLFF.

The chain combines TRBV19 with TRBJ1-2; 11 nucleotides line up with TRBD1. CDR3 size: 16 residues. Germline assignment: CDR1 LNHDA and CDR2 SQIVND (reference sequence). The junction had 6 bases not matched to a gene; V was cut back by 0 bases and J by 6 bases. The CDR3 DNA sequence: TGTGCCAGTAGTATAGACAGGGACAGGGGGAAAGATGGCTACACCTTC. The encoded protein is CASSIDRDRGKDGYTF.

The CDR3 spells CASSSERLAGTEYF. CDR3 nucleotide sequence: TGTGCCAGCAGCTCCGAGCGACTAGCGGGGACTGAGTACTTC. The chain combines TRBV7-2 with TRBJ2-5; TRBD2 aligns across 11 bases. Germline V gene sequence: CDR1 SGHTA, CDR2 FQGNSA. The CDR3 loop spans 14 amino acids. With V trimmed by 4 bases and J by 12 bases, 10 bases remained unmatched.

The chain joins TRBV11-3 to TRBJ2-1, with 9 bases that match TRBD2. Per germline, CDR1 SGHNT and CDR2 YENEEA. CDR3 length equals 14 residues. V lost 5 bases and J lost 12; bases outside the gene matches: 11. The CDR3 sequence: CASSPGLAYRTQFF. The CDR3, as DNA: TGTGCCAGCAGCCCCGGACTAGCGTACCGAACGCAGTTCTTC.

This clone was observed a few times. The chain is built from TRBV29-1 and TRBJ1-3; 7 positions agree with TRBD1. Germline V gene sequence: CDR1 SQVTM, CDR2 ANQGSEA. V dropped 3 bases and J dropped 7; count of bases not matched to a gene: 9. This CDR3 has 14 amino acids. The CDR3 DNA sequence: TGCAGCGTTGAGGGTAGGACAGGCTTTAACACCATATATTTT. Encoded protein: CSVEGRTGFNTIYF.

V gene TRBV4-1 combines with J gene TRBJ2-6; tentative D call: TRBD2 (5 bases). Germline lookup yields CDR1 MGHRA and CDR2 YSYEKL. CDR3 length: 17 residues. V shed 1 base and J shed 0 bases, with 10 bases lying between them. The CDR3 bases are TGCGCCAGCAGCCAAGGAAACGGAGGCTCTGGGGCCAACGTCCTGACTTTC. This encodes CASSQGNGGSGANVLTF.

J is TRBJ1-5 and V is TRBV27; D remains unclear. There are 17 residues in the CDR3. The germline V gene has CDR1 MNHEY and CDR2 SMNVEV (reference sequence). The germline V and J ends were trimmed by 8 bases and 1 base, with 21 bases remaining between them. CDR3 sequence reads: CASSKTLGGLSNQPQHF. CDR3 bases: TGTGCCAGCTCTAAAACCTTAGGAGGACTAAGCAATCAGCCCCAGCATTTT.

The rearrangement uses TRBV5-6 and TRBJ2-1; D not certain. CDR3 length: 13 residues. The germline V gene encodes CDR1 SGHDT and CDR2 YYEEEE. Trimming left V 0 bases short and J 4 bases short, with 5 bases between. CDR3 in DNA: TGTGCCAGCAGCTTGGCCCTTTACAATGAGCAGTTCTTC. Protein sequence: CASSLALYNEQFF.

A single count supports this clone. The CDR3 protein is CASSEPYRDTFF. The DNA for the CDR3 is TGTGCCAGCAGTGAGCCCTACAGGGATACGTTCTTC. V gene TRBV25-1 combines with J gene TRBJ2-1, with a weak D call TRBD1 (6 bases). CDR1 is MGHDK, CDR2 SYGVNS, per germline. V was pared by 3 bases and J by 15 bases, with 15 bases between. The CDR3 length is 12 residues.

This rearrangement joins TRBV7-2 to TRBJ2-1; 7 bases align to TRBD2. The CDR3 has 15 residues. Germline V gene data show CDR1 as SGHTA and CDR2 as FQGNSA. J lost 2 bases, V lost 7 bases, and 8 bases had no gene match. Here the CDR3 reads CASTKEGGPYNEQFF. CDR3 DNA: TGTGCCAGCACGAAGGAGGGAGGGCCCTACAATGAGCAGTTCTTC.

This clone appeared once. V usage is TRBV6-5 and J usage is TRBJ1-6; no clear D gene. The CDR3 loop spans 13 amino acids. V was clipped by 8 bases and J by 7 bases, with 12 bases between them. CDR1 and CDR2 (germline): MNHEY, SVGAGI. The CDR3 nucleotides are TGTGCCAGCTCCCCGGTGTTAAATTCACCCCTCCACTTT. This sequence encodes CASSPVLNSPLHF.

This clone was seen a few times. The chain recombines TRBV30 with TRBJ1-6; 7 bases fit TRBD1. V shed 7 bases, J shed 7 bases, and the junction held 7 bases outside the gene matches. CDR3 length equals 13 residues. Per the germline V gene, CDR1 is GTSNPN and CDR2 is SVGIG (reference sequence). The CDR3 protein is CAFFDRANSPLHF. CDR3 nucleotide sequence: TGTGCCTTCTTCGACAGGGCGAATTCACCCCTCCACTTT.

This chain links TRBV19 with TRBJ1-4; TRBD1 might be the D (5 bases). CDR1 LNHDA and CDR2 SQIVND come from the germline V gene (reference sequence). The germline V and J ends were trimmed by 6 bases and 5 bases, with 13 bases remaining between them. The CDR3 is 14 residues long. The CDR3 spells CASRVDRENEKLFF. CDR3 DNA sequence: TGTGCCAGTAGGGTAGACAGAGAGAATGAAAAACTGTTTTTT.

V gene TRBV7-2 combines with J gene TRBJ1-5; no reliable D call. The CDR3 totals 15 residues. Germline-derived CDR1 and CDR2 are SGHTA and FQGNSA. V was pared by 0 bases and J by 5 bases, with 11 bases between. DNA of the CDR3: TGTGCCAGCAGCTTAGCTTCGGGATCCCATCAGCCCCAGCATTTT. It encodes CASSLASGSHQPQHF.

The J gene is TRBJ2-7, the V gene TRBV7-9, with D possibly being TRBD1 (6 bases). CDR1 and CDR2 (germline): SEHNR, FQNEAQ (reference sequence). The ends were cut back, 3 bases at V and 2 bases at J, with 11 bases in the middle. The CDR3 runs 14 residues. The CDR3 protein is CASSFEGGPYEQYF. CDR3 in DNA: TGTGCCAGCAGCTTTGAAGGGGGTCCCTACGAGCAGTACTTC.

The CDR3 here is CASSQGTSGGGTIEQYF. DNA of the CDR3: TGTGCCAGCAGCCAAGGGACATCTGGCGGGGGGACTATCGAGCAGTACTTC. The chain is built from TRBV4-2 and TRBJ2-7; 8 bases align to TRBD2. This CDR3 comprises 17 residues. Germline CDR1 and CDR2: LGHNA and YNFKEQ. Trimming took 1 base from V and 6 from J; bases not matched to a gene: 14.